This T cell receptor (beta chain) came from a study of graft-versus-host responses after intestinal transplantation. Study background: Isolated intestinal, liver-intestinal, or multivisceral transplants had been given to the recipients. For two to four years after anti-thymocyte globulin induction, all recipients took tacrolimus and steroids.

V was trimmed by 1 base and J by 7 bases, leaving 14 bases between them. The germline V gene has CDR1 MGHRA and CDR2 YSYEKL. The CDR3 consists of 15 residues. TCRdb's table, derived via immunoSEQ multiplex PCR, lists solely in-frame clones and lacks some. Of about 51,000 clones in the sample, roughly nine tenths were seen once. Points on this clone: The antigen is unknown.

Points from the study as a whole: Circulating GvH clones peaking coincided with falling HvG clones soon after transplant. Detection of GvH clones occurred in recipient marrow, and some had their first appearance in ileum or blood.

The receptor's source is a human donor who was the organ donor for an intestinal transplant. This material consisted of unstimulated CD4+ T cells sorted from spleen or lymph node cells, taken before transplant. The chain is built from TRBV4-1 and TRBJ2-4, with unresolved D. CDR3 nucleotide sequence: TGCGCCAGCAGCCAAGTTTGCCGAGTTGAGAACATTCAGTACTTC. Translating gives CASSQVCRVENIQYF.